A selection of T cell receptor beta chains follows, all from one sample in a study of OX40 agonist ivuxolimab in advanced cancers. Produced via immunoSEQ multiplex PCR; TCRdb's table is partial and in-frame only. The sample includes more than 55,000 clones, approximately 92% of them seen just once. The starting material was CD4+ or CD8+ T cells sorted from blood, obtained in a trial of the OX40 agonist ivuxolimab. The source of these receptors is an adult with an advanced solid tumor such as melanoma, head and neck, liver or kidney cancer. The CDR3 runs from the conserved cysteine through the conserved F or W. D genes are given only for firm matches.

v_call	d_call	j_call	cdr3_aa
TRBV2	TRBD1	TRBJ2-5	CASRSPSRTGQGGETQYF
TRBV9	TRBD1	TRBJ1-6	CASSPTGQTSPLHF
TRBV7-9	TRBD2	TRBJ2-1	CASSSAASGGSSYNEQFF
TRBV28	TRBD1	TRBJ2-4	CASSLLQGASDIQYF
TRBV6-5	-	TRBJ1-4	CASSYRGANEKLFF
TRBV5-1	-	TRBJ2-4	CASSFQAAAPIQYF
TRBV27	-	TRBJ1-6	CASSFRARDNSPLHF
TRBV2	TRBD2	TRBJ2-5	CASRLTSGSGLETQYF
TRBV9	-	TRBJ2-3	CASSAMTGTDTQYF
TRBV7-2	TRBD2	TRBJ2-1	CASSLSGRGRNEQFF
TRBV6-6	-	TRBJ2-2	CATPRDKGNTGELFF
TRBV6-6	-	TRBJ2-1	CASSYSRVYNEQFF
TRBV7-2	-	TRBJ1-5	CASGERTNQPQHF
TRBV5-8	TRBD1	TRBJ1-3	CASSPGQGSGNTIYF
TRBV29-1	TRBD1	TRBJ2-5	CSVYGTGGLGETQYF
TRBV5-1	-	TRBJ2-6	CASARAYSGANVLTF
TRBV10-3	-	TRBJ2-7	CAAKTASYEQYF
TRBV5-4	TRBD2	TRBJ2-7	CASSSSGRASNEQYF
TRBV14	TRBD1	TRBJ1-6	CASSHGTGERSYNSPLHF
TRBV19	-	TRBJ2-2	CASSIIGARLKNTGELFF
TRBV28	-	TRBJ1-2	CASSFQDRYGYTF
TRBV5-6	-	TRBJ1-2	CASSLGVSNYGYTF
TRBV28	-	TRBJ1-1	CASSLLGRTEAFF
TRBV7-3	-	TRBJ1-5	CASSSQVGQPQHF
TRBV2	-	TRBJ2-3	CASSDTTRAPDTQYF
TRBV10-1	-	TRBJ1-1	CASSIQVDTEAFF
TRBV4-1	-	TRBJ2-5	CASSQEIRRPRGSQETQYF
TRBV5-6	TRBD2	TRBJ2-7	CASSLLGTSGREQYF
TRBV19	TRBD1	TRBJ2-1	CASSRNRGLIEQFF
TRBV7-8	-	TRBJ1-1	CASSSTLVGTEAFF